A selection of T cell receptor beta chains follows, all from one sample in a study of T-cell reconstitution after alpha-beta-depleted transplantation in children. TCRdb itself ran the PCR reads through MiXCR, one entry per CDR3 protein. The sample lists approximately 800,000 distinct CDR3 sequences, approximately 15% occurring once. The specimen comprised PBMCs, mostly from graft donor cells, sampled 360 days after TCRalphabeta/CD19-depleted stem cell transplant. Receptor source: a male patient aged 10 to 17 who had a stem cell transplant for acute lymphoblastic leukemia, so the T cells may come from the graft donor. CDR3s include the opening cysteine and the closing phenylalanine or tryptophan. A D gene is named only where the DNA matches it firmly. Some rows have no size entry. The others give once, few or many, or a class for an expanded clone.

v_gene	len	d_gene	j_gene	abundance	CDR3nt	CDR3aa
TRBV2	13	TRBD1	TRBJ2-7	.	TGTGCCAGCAGAGGGGACAGGGGAGGCGAGCAGTACTTC	CASRGDRGGEQYF
TRBV20-1	13	.	TRBJ1-1	many	TGCAGTGCTGGAACAGGGTGGGGCACTGAAGCTTTCTTT	CSAGTGWGTEAFF
TRBV21-1	16	.	TRBJ2-7	few	TGTGCCAGCAGCGCCATCTCCGTGGGCAGGTCCTACGAGCAGTACTTC	CASSAISVGRSYEQYF
TRBV24-1	16	TRBD2	TRBJ2-1	.	TGTGCCACCAGTGATCTAGGACTAGCGGGAGACAATGAGCAGTTCTTC	CATSDLGLAGDNEQFF
TRBV10-2	13	.	TRBJ1-2	.	TGCGCCAGCAGTGAGACCCCAGAGTATGGCTACACCTTC	CASSETPEYGYTF
TRBV5-1	14	.	TRBJ1-1	.	TGCGCCAGCACGATTGGTGGGGCTAACACTGAAGCTTTCTTT	CASTIGGANTEAFF
TRBV4-1	18	TRBD2	TRBJ2-7	.	TGCGCCAGCAGCCAAGAAGCCCCAGGGACTAGCGGGACCTACGAGCAGTACTTC	CASSQEAPGTSGTYEQYF
TRBV12-3/TRBV12-4	12	.	TRBJ2-2	many	TGTGCCTTCGAGGGGGGGACCGGGGAGCTGTTTTTT	CAFEGGTGELFF
TRBV7-8	17	TRBD2	TRBJ2-1	many	TGTGCCAGCATGGGGTCCGGAGGGACTAGCGGGAGTCATGAGCAGTTCTTC	CASMGSGGTSGSHEQFF
TRBV20-1	15	.	TRBJ2-1	few	TGCAGTGCTAGAGACGGGTCGTTCTCCTACAATGAGCAGTTCTTC	CSARDGSFSYNEQFF
TRBV19	13	.	TRBJ1-5	few	TGTGCCAGCCTGGGCAGGGACAATCAGCCCCAGCATTTT	CASLGRDNQPQHF
TRBV20-1	16	TRBD2	TRBJ2-1	.	TGCAGTGCTAGAGATGTCCGGCTAGCGGCATACAATGAGCAGTTCTTC	CSARDVRLAAYNEQFF
TRBV5-1	16	.	TRBJ2-3	.	TGCGCCAGCAGCGCCTTTGGGGGAGACGGCGGAGATACGCAGTATTTT	CASSAFGGDGGDTQYF
TRBV29-1	15	TRBD1	TRBJ1-2	.	TGCAGCGCTCTGCCGGGACAGGGGGCGCTTGGTGGCTACACCTTC	CSALPGQGALGGYTF
TRBV7-2	14	.	TRBJ2-1	.	TGTGCCAGCAGACTTGCAGACTCCTACAATGAGCAGTTCTTC	CASRLADSYNEQFF
TRBV9	13	TRBD1	TRBJ1-2	.	TGTGCCAGCAGCACCTCAGGGGGCTATGGCTACACCTTC	CASSTSGGYGYTF